The 5 T cell receptor beta chains presented below share a single source sample, sequenced in a study of blood T cell repertoires in COVID-19. Data came from immunoSEQ multiplex PCR; TCRdb stores just in-frame clones and leaves some out. The repertoire holds under 150,000 clones, with 88% as singletons. Sequencing was performed on peripheral blood. All receptors derive from a man aged 45-65 years with acute or convalescent COVID-19.

This sequence joins TRBV5-5 and TRBJ2-3, with D tentatively TRBD1 (6 bases). This CDR3 has 15 residues. Trimming left V 3 bases short and J 0 bases short, with 11 bases between. Germline V gene sequence: CDR1 SGHKS, CDR2 YYEKEE (reference sequence). This chain's CDR3 is CASSSGQTSTDTQYF. DNA of the CDR3: TGTGCCAGCAGCTCCGGACAGACTAGCACAGATACGCAGTATTTT.

The chain's CDR3 is CASSTSAGNTIYF. The CDR3 DNA reads as TGTGCCAGTAGTACTTCGGCTGGAAACACCATATATTTT. The gene calls are TRBV19 and TRBJ1-3; D ambiguous. This CDR3 is 13 amino acids long. The V gene's germline CDR1 is LNHDA and CDR2 SQIVND (reference sequence). The V end was cut by 4 bases, the J end by 2 bases, with 6 bases between.

J is TRBJ1-5 and V is TRBV6-2 or TRBV6-3; TRBD1 matches at 7 bases. Germline V CDR1 and CDR2: MNHEY, SVGEGT. Unmatched junction bases numbered 6, after V lost 6 bases and J lost 1 base. The CDR3 consists of 15 residues. The CDR3 DNA follows: TGTGCCAGCAGCCTCCGACAGGGCAGCAATCAGCCCCAGCATTTT. Translated, it gives CASSLRQGSNQPQHF.

This chain connects TRBV5-6 to TRBJ2-1; 10 bases agree with TRBD2. Germline lookup yields CDR1 SGHDT and CDR2 YYEEEE. This CDR3 has 17 residues. V trimming: 4 bases; J trimming: 1 base; junction bases outside the gene matches: 8. CDR3 in amino acids: CASSAVTSGPSYNEQFF. The CDR3 bases are TGTGCCAGCAGCGCAGTGACTAGCGGGCCATCCTACAATGAGCAGTTCTTC.

The V gene is TRBV18, the J gene TRBJ2-7; 7 nucleotides line up with TRBD2. Trimming took 4 bases from V and 2 from J; bases not matched to a gene: 8. The CDR3 sequence is 15 residues long. The germline V gene has CDR1 KGHSH and CDR2 LQKENI. CDR3 in amino acids: CASSLSTSNPYEQYF. CDR3 nucleotide sequence: TGTGCCAGCTCACTCTCGACTAGCAACCCCTACGAGCAGTACTTC.